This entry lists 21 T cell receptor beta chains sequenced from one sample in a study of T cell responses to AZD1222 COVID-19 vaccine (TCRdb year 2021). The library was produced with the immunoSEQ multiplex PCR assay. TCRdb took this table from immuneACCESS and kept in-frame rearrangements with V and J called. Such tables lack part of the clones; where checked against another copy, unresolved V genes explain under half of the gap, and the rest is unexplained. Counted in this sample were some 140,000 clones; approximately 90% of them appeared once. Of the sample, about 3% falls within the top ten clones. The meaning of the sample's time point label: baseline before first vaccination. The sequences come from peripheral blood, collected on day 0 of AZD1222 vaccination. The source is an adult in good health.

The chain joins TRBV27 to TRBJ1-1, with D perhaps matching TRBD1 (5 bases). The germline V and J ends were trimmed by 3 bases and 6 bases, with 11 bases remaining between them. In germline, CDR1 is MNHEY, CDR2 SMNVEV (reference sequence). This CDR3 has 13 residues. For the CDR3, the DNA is TGTGCCAGCAGTTTTCTTATAGGGGCTGAAGCTTTCTTT. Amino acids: CASSFLIGAEAFF.

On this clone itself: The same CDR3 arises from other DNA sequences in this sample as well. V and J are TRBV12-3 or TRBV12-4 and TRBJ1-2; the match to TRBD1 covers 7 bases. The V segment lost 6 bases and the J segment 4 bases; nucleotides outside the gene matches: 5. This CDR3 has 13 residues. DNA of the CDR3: TGTGCCAGCAGCCCCGGGACAGTCTATGGCTACACCTTC. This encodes CASSPGTVYGYTF.

This CDR3 is CASKSGQGVDEQYF. The CDR3 region has the DNA TGTGCCAGCAAATCGGGACAGGGCGTTGACGAGCAGTACTTC. The chain links TRBV7-2 to TRBJ2-7; 9 bases are a match to TRBD1. Trimming removed 7 bases from V and 5 bases from J; junction bases left unmatched: 9. Per germline, CDR1 SGHTA and CDR2 FQGNSA. This CDR3 has 14 residues. Full variable domain (remainder filled in from reference TRBV7-2 and TRBJ2-7): GAGVSQSPSNKVTEKGKDVELRCDPISGHTALYWYRQSLGQGLEFLIYFQGNSAPDKSGLPSDRFSAERTGGSVSTLTIQRTQQEDSAVYLCASKSGQGVDEQYFGPGTRLTVT.

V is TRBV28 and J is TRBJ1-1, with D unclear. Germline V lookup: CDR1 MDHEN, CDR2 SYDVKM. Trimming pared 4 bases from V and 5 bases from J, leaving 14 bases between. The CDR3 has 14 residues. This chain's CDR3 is CASSSITEFTEAFF. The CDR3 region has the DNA TGTGCCAGCAGTTCCATAACGGAGTTTACTGAAGCTTTCTTT.

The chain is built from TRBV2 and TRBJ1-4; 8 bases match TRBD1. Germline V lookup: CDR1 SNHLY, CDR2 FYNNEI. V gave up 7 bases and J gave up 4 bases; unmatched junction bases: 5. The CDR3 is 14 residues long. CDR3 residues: CASILDRVNEKLFF. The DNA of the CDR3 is TGTGCCAGCATCCTGGACAGGGTTAATGAAAAACTGTTTTTT.

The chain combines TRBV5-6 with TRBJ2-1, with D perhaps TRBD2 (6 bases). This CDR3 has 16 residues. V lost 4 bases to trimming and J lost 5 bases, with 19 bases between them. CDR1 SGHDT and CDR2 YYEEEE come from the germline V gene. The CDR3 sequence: CASSMGPPGLNNEQFF. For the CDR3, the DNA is TGTGCCAGCAGCATGGGACCTCCGGGACTCAACAATGAGCAGTTCTTC.

The CDR3 spells CATSRDRFRGPAYEQYF. CDR3 bases: TGTGCCACCAGCAGAGATCGTTTCAGGGGGCCAGCCTACGAGCAGTACTTC. The chain has TRBV15 and TRBJ2-7, with 8 bases aligning to TRBD1. The germline V gene has CDR1 LNHNV and CDR2 YYDKDF (reference sequence). The CDR3 spans 17 residues. V lost 0 bases and J lost 2; bases outside the gene matches: 9.

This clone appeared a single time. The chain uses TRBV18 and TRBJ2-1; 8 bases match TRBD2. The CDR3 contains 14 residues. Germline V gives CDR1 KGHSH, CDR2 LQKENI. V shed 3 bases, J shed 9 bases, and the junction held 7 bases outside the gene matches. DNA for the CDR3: TGTGCCAGCTCACCTCCCGGGGGGGCTGGTGAGCAGTTCTTC. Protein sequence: CASSPPGGAGEQFF. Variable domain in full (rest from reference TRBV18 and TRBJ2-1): NAGVMQNPRHLVRRRGQEARLRCSPMKGHSHVYWYRQLPEEGLKFMVYLQKENIIDESGMPKERFSAEFPKEGPSILRIQQVVRGDSAAYFCASSPPGGAGEQFFGPGTRLTVL.

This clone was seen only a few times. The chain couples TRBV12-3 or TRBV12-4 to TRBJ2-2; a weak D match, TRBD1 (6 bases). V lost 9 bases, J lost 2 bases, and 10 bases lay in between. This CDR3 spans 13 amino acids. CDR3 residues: CASNRDNTGELFF. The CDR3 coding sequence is TGTGCCAGTAACAGGGACAACACCGGGGAGCTGTTTTTT.

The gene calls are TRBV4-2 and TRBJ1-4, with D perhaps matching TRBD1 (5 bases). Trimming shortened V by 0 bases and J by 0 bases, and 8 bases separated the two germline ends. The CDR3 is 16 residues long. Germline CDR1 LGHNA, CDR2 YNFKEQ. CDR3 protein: CASSQDQGATNEKLFF. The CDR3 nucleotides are TGTGCCAGCAGCCAAGATCAGGGAGCAACTAATGAAAAACTGTTTTTT.

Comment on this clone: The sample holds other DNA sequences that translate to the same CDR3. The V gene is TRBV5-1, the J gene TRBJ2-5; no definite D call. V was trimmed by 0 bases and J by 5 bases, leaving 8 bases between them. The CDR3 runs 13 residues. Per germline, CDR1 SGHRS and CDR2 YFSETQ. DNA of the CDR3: TGCGCCAGCAGCTTGGACACTCCGGAGACCCAGTACTTC. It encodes CASSLDTPETQYF. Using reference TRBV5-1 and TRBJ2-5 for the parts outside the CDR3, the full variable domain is KAGVTQTPRYLIKTRGQQVTLSCSPISGHRSVSWYQQTPGQGLQFLFEYFSETQRNKGNFPGRFSGRQFSNSRSEMNVSTLELGDSALYLCASSLDTPETQYFGPGTRLLVL.

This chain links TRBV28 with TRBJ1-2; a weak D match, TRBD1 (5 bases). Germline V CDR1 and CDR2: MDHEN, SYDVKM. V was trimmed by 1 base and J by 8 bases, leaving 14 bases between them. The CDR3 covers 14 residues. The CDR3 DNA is TGTGCCAGCAGTTTATATGGGACTTGGGGAGGCTACACCTTC. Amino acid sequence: CASSLYGTWGGYTF.

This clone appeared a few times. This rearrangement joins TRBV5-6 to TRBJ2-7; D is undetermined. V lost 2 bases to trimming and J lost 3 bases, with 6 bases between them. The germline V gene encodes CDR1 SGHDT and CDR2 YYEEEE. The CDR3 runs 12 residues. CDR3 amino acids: CASSLRDYEQYF. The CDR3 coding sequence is TGTGCCAGCAGCTTAAGGGACTACGAGCAGTACTTC.

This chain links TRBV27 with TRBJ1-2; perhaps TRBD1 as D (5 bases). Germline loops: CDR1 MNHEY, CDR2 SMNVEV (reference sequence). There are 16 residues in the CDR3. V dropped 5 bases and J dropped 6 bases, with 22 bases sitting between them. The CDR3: CASSPTPGFLGDGYTF. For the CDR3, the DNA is TGTGCCAGCAGTCCAACCCCAGGGTTTCTGGGGGATGGCTACACCTTC.

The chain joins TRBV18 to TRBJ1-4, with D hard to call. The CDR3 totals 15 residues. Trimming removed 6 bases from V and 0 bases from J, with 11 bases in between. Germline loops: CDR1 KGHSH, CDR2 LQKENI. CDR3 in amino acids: CASSRTVATNEKLFF. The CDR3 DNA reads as TGTGCCAGCTCCCGGACGGTTGCAACTAATGAAAAACTGTTTTTT.

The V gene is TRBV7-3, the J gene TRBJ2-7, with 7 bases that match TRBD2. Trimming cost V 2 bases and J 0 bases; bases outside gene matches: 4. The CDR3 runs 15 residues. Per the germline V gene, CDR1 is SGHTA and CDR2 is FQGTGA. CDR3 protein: CASSLGSGPSYEQYF. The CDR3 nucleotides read TGTGCCAGCAGCTTAGGTAGCGGGCCCTCCTACGAGCAGTACTTC.

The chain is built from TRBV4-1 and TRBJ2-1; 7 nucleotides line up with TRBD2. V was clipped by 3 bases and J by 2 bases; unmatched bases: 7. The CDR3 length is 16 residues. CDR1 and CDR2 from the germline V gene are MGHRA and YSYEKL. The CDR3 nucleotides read TGCGCCAGCAGCCAGAATCTAGCGGAACCCTACAATGAGCAGTTCTTC. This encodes CASSQNLAEPYNEQFF.

CDR3 in amino acids: CASSSSTANTGELFF. Here the CDR3 DNA reads TGCGCCAGCAGCTCCTCCACAGCGAACACCGGGGAGCTGTTTTTT. The chain recombines TRBV5-1 with TRBJ2-2; the D is unclear. The CDR3 has 15 amino acids. V was pared by 3 bases and J by 0 bases, with 9 bases between. Germline lookup yields CDR1 SGHRS and CDR2 YFSETQ.

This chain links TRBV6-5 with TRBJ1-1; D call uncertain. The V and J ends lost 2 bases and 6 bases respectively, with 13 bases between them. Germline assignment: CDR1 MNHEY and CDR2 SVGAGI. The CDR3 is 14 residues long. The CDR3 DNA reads TGTGCCAGCAGTTACCCGGAGGGCGGCGCTGAAGCTTTCTTT. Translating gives CASSYPEGGAEAFF.

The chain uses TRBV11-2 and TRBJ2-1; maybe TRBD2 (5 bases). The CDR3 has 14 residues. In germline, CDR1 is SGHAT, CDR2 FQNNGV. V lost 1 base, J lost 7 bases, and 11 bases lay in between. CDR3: CASSLAPRTNEQFF. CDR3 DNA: TGTGCCAGCAGCTTAGCTCCCAGGACTAATGAGCAGTTCTTC.

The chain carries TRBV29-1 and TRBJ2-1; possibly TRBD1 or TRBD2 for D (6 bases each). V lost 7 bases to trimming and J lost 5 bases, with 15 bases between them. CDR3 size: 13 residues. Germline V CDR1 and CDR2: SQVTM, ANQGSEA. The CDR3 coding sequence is TGCAGCGAACGAGGGGGGACAAACAATGAGCAGTTCTTC. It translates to CSERGGTNNEQFF.